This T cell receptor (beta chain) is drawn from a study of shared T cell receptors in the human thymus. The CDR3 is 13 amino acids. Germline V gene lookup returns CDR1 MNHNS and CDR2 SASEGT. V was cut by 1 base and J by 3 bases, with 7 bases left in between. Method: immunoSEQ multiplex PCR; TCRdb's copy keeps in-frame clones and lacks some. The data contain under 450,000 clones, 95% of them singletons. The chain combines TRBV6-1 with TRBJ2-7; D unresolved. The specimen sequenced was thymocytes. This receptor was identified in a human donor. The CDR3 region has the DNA TGTGCCAGCAGTGAAGGGAACCTCTACGAGCAGTACTTC. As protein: CASSEGNLYEQYF.